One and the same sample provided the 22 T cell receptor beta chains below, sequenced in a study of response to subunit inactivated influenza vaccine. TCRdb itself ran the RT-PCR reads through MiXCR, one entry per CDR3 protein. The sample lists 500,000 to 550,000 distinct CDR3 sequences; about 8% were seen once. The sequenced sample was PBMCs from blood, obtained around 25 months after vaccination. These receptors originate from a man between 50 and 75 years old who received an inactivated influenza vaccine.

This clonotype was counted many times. As DNA, the CDR3 is TGCAGCGTCGTTCGGGGGTCCACAGATACGCAGTATTTT. Its protein is CSVVRGSTDTQYF. This rearrangement joins TRBV29-1 to TRBJ2-3; tentatively, D is TRBD2 (6 bases). This CDR3 is built from 13 residues. Germline V gene sequence: CDR1 SQVTM, CDR2 ANQGSEA. Between the trimmed V and J ends, which lost 6 bases and 2 bases, there was a span of 12 bases.

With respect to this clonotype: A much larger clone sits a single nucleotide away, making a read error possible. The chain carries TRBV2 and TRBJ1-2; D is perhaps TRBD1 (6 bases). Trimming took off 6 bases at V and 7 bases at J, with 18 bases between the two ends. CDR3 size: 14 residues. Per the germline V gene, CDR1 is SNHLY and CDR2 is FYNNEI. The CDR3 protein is CASRWGRGVSGYTF. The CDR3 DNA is TGTGCCAGCAGATGGGGCAGGGGAGTCTCTGGCTACACCTTC.

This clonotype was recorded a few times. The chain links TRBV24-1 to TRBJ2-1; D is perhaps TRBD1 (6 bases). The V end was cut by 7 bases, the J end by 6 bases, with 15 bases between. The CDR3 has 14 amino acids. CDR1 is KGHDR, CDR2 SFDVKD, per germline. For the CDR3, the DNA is TGTGCCACCAGGTCAAGGGGGACCAGCAATGAGCAGTTCTTC. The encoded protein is CATRSRGTSNEQFF.

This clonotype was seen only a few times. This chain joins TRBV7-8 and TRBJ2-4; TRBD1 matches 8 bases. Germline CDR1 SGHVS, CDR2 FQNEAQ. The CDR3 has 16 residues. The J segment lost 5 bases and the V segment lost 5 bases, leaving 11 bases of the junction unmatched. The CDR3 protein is CASSPRGVGQENIQYF. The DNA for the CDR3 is TGTGCCAGCAGCCCCCGAGGTGTGGGACAGGAAAACATTCAGTACTTC.

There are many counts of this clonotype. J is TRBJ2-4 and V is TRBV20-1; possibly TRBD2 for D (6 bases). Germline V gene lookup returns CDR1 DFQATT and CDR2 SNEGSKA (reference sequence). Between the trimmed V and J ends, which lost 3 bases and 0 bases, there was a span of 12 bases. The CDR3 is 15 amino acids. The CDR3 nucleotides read TGCAGTGCTAGTCTTCCGGGGGTAGCCAAAAACATTCAGTACTTC. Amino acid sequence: CSASLPGVAKNIQYF.

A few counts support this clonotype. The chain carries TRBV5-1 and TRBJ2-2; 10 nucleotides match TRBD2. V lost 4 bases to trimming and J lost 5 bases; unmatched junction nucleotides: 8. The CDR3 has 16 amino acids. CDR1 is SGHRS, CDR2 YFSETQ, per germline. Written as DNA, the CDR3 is TGCGCCAGCAGCCCCAGCGGGAGGGCCAAGACCGGGGAGCTGTTTTTT. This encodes CASSPSGRAKTGELFF.

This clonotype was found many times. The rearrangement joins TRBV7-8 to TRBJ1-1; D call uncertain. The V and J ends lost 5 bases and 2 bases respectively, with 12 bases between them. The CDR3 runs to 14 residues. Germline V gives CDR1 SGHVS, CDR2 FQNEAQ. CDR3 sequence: CASSPITGNTEAFF. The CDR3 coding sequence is TGTGCCAGCAGCCCGATTACGGGAAACACTGAAGCTTTCTTT.

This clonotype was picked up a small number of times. The CDR3 protein is CASSQEEATETQYF. The DNA of the CDR3 is TGCGCCAGCAGCCAAGAGGAGGCAACAGAGACCCAGTACTTC. This chain links TRBV4-1 with TRBJ2-5; weak D call: TRBD2 (5 bases). Deletions cut 0 bases from V and 4 bases from J, with 9 bases between. The germline CDR1 and CDR2 sequences are MGHRA and YSYEKL. The CDR3 is 14 residues long.

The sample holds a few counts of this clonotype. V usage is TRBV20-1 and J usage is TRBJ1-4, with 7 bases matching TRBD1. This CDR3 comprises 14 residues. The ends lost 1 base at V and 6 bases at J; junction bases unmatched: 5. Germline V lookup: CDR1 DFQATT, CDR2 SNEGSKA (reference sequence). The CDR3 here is CSARARTGDEKLFF. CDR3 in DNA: TGCAGTGCTAGAGCACGGACAGGAGATGAAAAACTGTTTTTT.

DNA for the CDR3: TGCGCCAGCAGCCAAGTTGGACCTTATTCACCCCTCCACTTT. Its protein is CASSQVGPYSPLHF. The rearrangement joins TRBV4-3 to TRBJ1-6; D remains ambiguous. CDR3 length: 14 amino acids. Germline loops: CDR1 LGHNA, CDR2 YSLEER. V was pared by 1 base and J by 8 bases, with 9 bases between.

DNA of the CDR3: TGTGCCAGCACCTCCGGGACAGGAATCTCACCCCTCCACTTT. Translated: CASTSGTGISPLHF. This chain joins TRBV6-2 or TRBV6-3 and TRBJ1-6; TRBD1 agrees at 8 bases. This CDR3 has 14 residues. From germline, CDR1 is MNHEY and CDR2 SVGEGT. Trimming at V came to 7 bases and at J to 10 bases, leaving 9 bases not matched to a gene.

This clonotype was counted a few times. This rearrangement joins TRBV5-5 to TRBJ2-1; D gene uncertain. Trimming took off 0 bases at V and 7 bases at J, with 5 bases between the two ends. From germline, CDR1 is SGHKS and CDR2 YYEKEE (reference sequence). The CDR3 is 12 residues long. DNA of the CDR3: TGTGCCAGCAGCTTGGTATGGAATGAGCAGTTCTTC. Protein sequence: CASSLVWNEQFF.

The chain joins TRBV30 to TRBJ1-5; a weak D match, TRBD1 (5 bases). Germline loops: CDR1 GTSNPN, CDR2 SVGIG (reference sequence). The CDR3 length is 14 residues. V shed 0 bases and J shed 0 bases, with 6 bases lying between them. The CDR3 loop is CAWSVDNSNQPQHF. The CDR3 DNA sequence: TGTGCCTGGAGTGTGGACAATAGCAATCAGCCCCAGCATTTT.

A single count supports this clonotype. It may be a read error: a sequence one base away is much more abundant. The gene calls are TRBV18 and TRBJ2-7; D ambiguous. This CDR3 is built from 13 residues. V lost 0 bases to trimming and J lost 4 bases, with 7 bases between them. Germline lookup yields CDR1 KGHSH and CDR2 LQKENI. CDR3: CASSPPKAYEQYF. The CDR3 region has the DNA TGTGCCAGCTCACCACCGAAGGCTTACGAGCAGTACTTC.

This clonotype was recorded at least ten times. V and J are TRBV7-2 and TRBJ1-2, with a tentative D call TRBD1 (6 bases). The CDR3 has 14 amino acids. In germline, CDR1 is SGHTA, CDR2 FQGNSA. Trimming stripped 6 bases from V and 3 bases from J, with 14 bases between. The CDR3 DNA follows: TGTGCCAGCAGGCGGACAGTAAACGACTATGGCTACACCTTC. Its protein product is CASRRTVNDYGYTF.

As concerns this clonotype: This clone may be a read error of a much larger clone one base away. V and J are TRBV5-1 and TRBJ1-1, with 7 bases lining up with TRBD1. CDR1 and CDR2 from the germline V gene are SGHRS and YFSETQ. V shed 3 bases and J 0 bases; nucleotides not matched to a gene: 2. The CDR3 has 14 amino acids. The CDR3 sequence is CASSSGQMNTEAFF. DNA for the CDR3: TGCGCCAGCAGCTCGGGACAGATGAACACTGAAGCTTTCTTT.

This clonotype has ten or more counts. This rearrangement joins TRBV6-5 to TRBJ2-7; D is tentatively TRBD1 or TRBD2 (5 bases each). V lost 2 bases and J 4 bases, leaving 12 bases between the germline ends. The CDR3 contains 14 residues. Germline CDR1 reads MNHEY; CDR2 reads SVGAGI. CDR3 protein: CASSYDSTGYEQYF. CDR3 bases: TGTGCCAGCAGTTACGACAGCACGGGGTACGAGCAGTACTTC.

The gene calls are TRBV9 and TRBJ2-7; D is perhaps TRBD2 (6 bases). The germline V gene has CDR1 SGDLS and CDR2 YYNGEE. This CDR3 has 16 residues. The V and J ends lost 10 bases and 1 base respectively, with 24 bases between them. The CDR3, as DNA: TGTGCCCTCAAGATTGATGGGGGGATCGGATCCTACGAGCAGTACTTC. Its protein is CALKIDGGIGSYEQYF.

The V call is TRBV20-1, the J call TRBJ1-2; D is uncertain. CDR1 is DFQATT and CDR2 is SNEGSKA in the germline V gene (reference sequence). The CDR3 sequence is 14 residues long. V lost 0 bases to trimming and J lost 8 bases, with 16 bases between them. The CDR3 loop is CSARDLGSSGGYTF. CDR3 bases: TGCAGTGCTAGAGATCTTGGGTCTAGCGGCGGCTACACCTTC.

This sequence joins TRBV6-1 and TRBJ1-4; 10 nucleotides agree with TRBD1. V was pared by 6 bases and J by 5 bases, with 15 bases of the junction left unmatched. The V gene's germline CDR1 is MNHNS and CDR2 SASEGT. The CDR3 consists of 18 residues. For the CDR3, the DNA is TGTGCCAGCAGAATAGACAGGGGGCGAGGGTTCAAGAATGAAAAACTGTTTTTT. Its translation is CASRIDRGRGFKNEKLFF.

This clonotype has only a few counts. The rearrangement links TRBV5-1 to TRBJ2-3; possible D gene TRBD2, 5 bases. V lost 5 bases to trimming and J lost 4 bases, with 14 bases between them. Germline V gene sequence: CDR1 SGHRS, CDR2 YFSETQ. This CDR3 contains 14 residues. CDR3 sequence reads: CASSLATGADTQYF. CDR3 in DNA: TGCGCCAGCAGTCTAGCTACCGGGGCAGATACGCAGTATTTT.

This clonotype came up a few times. The CDR3 loop reads CASSWTGTSSGNTIYF. For the CDR3, the DNA is TGCGCCAGCAGCTGGACAGGGACGAGCTCTGGAAACACCATATATTTT. The chain recombines TRBV5-1 with TRBJ1-3, with 8 bases identical to TRBD1. The CDR3 loop spans 16 amino acids. Germline CDR1 is SGHRS and CDR2 is YFSETQ. The V and J ends lost 3 bases and 0 bases, in that order; junction bases with no gene match: 5. The variable domain in full, completed from reference TRBV5-1 and TRBJ1-3, reads KAGVTQTPRYLIKTRGQQVTLSCSPISGHRSVSWYQQTPGQGLQFLFEYFSETQRNKGNFPGRFSGRQFSNSRSEMNVSTLELGDSALYLCASSWTGTSSGNTIYFGEGSWLTVV.